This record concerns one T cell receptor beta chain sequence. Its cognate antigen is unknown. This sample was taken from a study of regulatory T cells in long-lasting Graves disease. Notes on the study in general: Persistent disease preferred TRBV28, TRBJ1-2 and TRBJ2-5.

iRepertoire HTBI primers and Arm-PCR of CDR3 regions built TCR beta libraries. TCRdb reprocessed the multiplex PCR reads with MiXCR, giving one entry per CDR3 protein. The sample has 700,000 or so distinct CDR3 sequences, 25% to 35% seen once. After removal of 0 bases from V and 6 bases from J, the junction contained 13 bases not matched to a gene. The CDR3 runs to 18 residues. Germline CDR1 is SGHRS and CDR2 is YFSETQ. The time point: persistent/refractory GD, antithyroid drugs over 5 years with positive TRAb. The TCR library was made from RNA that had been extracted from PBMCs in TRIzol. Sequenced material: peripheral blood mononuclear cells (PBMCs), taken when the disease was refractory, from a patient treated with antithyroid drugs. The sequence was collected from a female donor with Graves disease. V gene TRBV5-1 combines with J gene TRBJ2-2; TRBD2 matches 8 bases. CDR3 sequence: CASSLAVLPGGRSGELFF. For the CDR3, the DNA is TGCGCCAGCAGCTTGGCCGTTCTGCCGGGAGGGCGCTCCGGGGAGCTGTTTTTT.